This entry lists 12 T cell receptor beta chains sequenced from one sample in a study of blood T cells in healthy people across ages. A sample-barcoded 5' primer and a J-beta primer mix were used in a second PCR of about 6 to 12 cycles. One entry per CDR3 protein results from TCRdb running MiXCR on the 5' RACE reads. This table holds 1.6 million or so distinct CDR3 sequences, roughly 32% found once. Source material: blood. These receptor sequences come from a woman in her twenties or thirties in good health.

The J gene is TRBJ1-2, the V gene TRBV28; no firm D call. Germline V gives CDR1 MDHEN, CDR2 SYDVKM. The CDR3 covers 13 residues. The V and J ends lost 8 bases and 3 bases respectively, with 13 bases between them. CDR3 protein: CASADRRDYGYTF. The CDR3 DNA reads TGTGCCAGCGCCGATAGAAGAGACTATGGCTACACCTTC.

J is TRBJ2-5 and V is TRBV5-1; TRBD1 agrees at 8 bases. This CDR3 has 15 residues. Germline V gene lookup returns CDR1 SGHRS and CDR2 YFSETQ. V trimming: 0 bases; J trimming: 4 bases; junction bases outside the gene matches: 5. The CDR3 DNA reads TGCGCCAGCAGCTTGGTGGGACAGGCAGGAGAGACCCAGTACTTC. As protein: CASSLVGQAGETQYF.

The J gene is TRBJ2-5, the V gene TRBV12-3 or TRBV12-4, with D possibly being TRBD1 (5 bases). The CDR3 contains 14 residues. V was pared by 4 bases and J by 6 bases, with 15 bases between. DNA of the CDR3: TGTGCCAGCAGTTCCGGGCAGGGCGTGAAGACCCAGTACTTC. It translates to CASSSGQGVKTQYF.

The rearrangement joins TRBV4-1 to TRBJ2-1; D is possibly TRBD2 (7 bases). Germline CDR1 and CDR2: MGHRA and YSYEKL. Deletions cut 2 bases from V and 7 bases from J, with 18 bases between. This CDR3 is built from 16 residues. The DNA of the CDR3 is TGCGCCAGCAGCCAATTCACCGGGGGGCCGGATAATGAGCAGTTCTTC. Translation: CASSQFTGGPDNEQFF.

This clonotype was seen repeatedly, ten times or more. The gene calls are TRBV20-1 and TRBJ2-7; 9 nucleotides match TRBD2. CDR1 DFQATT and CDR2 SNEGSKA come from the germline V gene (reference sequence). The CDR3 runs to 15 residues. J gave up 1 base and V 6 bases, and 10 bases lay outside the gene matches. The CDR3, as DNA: TGCAGTGCCATCGCTAGCGGGACCTTATCCTACGAGCAGTACTTC. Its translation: CSAIASGTLSYEQYF.

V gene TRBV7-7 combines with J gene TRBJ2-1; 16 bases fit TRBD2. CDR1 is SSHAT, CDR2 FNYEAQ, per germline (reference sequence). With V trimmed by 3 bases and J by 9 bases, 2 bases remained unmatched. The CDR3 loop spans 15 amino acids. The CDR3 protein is CASSFGTSGRGEQFF. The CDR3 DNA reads TGTGCCAGCAGCTTCGGGACTAGCGGGAGGGGTGAGCAGTTCTTC. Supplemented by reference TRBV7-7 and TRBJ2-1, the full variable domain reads GAGVSQSPRYKVTKRGQDVTLRCDPISSHATLYWYQQALGQGPEFLTYFNYEAQPDKSGLPSDRFSAERPEGSISTLTIQRTEQRDSAMYRCASSFGTSGRGEQFFGPGTRLTVL.

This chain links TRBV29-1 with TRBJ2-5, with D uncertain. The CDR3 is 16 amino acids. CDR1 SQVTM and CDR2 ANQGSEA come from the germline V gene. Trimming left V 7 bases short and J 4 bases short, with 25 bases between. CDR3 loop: CSAPSGRAGRLETQYF. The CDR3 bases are TGCAGCGCCCCCTCCGGAAGGGCCGGACGATTAGAGACCCAGTACTTC.

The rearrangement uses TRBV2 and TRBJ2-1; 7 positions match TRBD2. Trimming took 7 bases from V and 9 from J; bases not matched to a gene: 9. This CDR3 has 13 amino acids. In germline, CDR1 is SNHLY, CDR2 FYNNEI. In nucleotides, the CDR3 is TGTGCCAGCATATATGCGGGAGTGACTGAGCAGTTCTTC. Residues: CASIYAGVTEQFF.

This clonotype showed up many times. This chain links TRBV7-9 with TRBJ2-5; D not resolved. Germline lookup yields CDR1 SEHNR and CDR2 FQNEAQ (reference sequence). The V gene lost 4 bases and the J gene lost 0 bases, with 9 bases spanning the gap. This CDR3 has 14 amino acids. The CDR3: CASSSLGNQETQYF. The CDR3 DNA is TGTGCCAGCAGCTCCTTGGGGAACCAAGAGACCCAGTACTTC.

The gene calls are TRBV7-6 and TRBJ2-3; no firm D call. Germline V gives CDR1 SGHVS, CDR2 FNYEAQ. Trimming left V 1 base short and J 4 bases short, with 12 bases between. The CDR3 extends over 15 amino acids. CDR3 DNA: TGTGCCAGCAGCTTAGGATGGGGTTCGGCAGATACGCAGTATTTT. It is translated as CASSLGWGSADTQYF. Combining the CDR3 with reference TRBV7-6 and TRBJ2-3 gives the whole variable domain GAGVSQSPRYKVTKRGQDVALRCDPISGHVSLYWYRQALGQGPEFLTYFNYEAQQDKSGLPNDRFSAERPEGSISTLTIQRTEQRDSAMYRCASSLGWGSADTQYFGPGTRLTVL.

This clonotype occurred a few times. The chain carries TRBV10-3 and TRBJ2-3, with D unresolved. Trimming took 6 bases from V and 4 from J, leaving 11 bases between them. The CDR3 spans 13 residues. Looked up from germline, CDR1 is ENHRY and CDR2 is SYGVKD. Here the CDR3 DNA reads TGTGCCATCAGAGTAGATTTGGCAGATACGCAGTATTTT. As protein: CAIRVDLADTQYF.

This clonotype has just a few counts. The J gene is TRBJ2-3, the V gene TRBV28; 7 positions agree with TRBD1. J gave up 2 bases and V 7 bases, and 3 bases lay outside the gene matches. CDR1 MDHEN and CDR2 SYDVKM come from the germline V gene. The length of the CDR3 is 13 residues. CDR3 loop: CASTGTDTDTQYF. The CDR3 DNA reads TGTGCCAGCACCGGGACAGACACAGATACGCAGTATTTT.